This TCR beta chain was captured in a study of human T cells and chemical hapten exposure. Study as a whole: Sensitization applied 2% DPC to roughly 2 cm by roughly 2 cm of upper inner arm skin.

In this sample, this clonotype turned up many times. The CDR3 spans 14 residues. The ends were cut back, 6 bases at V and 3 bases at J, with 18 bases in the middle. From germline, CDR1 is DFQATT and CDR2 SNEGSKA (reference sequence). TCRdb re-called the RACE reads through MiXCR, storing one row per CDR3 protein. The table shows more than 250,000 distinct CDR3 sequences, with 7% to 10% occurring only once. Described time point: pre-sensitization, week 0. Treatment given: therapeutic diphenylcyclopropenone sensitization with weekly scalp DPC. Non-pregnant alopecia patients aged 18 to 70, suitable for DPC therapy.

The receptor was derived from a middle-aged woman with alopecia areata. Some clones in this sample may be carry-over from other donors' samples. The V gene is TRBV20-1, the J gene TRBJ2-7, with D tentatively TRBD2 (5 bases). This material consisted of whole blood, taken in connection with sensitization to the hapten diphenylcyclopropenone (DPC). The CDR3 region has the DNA TGCAGTGCCTCGGACTCCCTGTCGGTCTACGAGCAGTACTTC. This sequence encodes CSASDSLSVYEQYF.